This passage covers 13 T cell receptor beta chains from one sample sequenced in a study of blood T cell repertoires in COVID-19. Libraries were prepared by immunoSEQ multiplex PCR; TCRdb keeps only in-frame clonotypes and omits some of them. The table includes some 280,000 clones, around nine tenths detected once. Sequenced: peripheral blood. The source of these receptors is a middle-aged woman who had recovered from COVID-19.

This rearrangement joins TRBV19 to TRBJ2-1, with 8 bases that match TRBD2. The germline V gene encodes CDR1 LNHDA and CDR2 SQIVND (reference sequence). V trimming: 3 bases; J trimming: 0 bases; junction bases outside the gene matches: 4. CDR3 size: 16 residues. The CDR3 bases are TGTGCCAGTAGTATGGAAGCGGGAGACTCCTACAATGAGCAGTTCTTC. This translates into CASSMEAGDSYNEQFF.

This clone was detected once. The J gene is TRBJ2-6, the V gene TRBV19; D possibly corresponds to TRBD2 (7 bases). The CDR3 has 17 amino acids. With 3 bases removed from V and 0 bases from J, the gap between germline ends came to 12 bases. Germline CDR1 and CDR2: LNHDA and SQIVND (reference sequence). CDR3 region: CASSIRRGLSGANVLTF. The CDR3 bases are TGTGCCAGTAGTATCCGGCGGGGGCTCTCTGGGGCCAACGTCCTGACTTTC.

V is TRBV11-3 and J is TRBJ2-1; 7 bases are shared with TRBD2. Germline trimming cut 7 bases from V and 0 bases from J; bases unmatched to any gene: 6. This CDR3 spans 15 amino acids. Germline assignment: CDR1 SGHNT and CDR2 YENEEA. The CDR3 here is CASNPAGNSYNEQFF. The CDR3, as DNA: TGTGCCAGCAACCCAGCGGGAAACTCCTACAATGAGCAGTTCTTC.

The V gene is TRBV6-5, the J gene TRBJ2-7, with 7 bases that match TRBD2. The trim removed 11 bases at V and 6 bases at J, leaving 10 bases unmatched. Germline CDR1 MNHEY, CDR2 SVGAGI. This CDR3 contains 12 residues. The CDR3: CAGGDRVAEQYF. The CDR3 DNA is TGTGCCGGGGGGGACCGCGTGGCCGAGCAGTACTTC.

This clone was seen a single time. The V and J genes are TRBV12-3 or TRBV12-4 and TRBJ2-4, with 10 bases aligning to TRBD2. V lost 10 bases to trimming and J lost 5 bases; unmatched junction nucleotides: 2. This CDR3 comprises 12 residues. CDR3 sequence reads: CATSGRENIQYF. CDR3 coding DNA: TGTGCCACAAGCGGGAGGGAAAACATTCAGTACTTC.

CDR3 in amino acids: CASSAWLAGSYEQYF. The DNA for the CDR3 is TGTGCCAGCTCCGCGTGGCTAGCGGGTTCCTACGAGCAGTACTTC. The rearrangement links TRBV18 to TRBJ2-7; 8 bases line up with TRBD2. V gave up 6 bases and J gave up 1 base; unmatched junction bases: 8. The CDR3 has 15 amino acids. Germline-derived CDR1 and CDR2 are KGHSH and LQKENI.

The V and J genes are TRBV6-5 and TRBJ2-1, with D tentatively TRBD2 (6 bases). This CDR3 has 14 residues. CDR1 and CDR2 (germline): MNHEY, SVGAGI. V was shortened by 6 bases and J by 8 bases, with 17 bases between the two germline ends. CDR3 sequence (DNA): TGTGCCAGCAGATCCGGGACTGAGTCTTATGAGCAGTTCTTC. Protein sequence: CASRSGTESYEQFF.

The chain carries TRBV3-1 (or the pseudogene TRBV3-2) and TRBJ2-5, with 11 bases identical to TRBD2. Germline CDR1 is LGHDT and CDR2 is YNNKEL (reference sequence). This CDR3 comprises 16 residues. Trimming at V came to 2 bases and at J to 5 bases, leaving 7 bases not matched to a gene. CDR3 residues: CASSQPTSGIMETQYF. The CDR3 region has the DNA TGTGCCAGCAGCCAACCGACTAGCGGGATAATGGAGACCCAGTACTTC.

A single count supports this clone. The rearrangement uses TRBV19 and TRBJ1-2; TRBD1 aligns across 8 bases. The trim removed 10 bases at V and 6 bases at J, leaving 13 bases unmatched. The CDR3 is 14 amino acids. Germline CDR1 reads LNHDA; CDR2 reads SQIVND (reference sequence). The CDR3 loop reads CATQRAGGGNGYTF. CDR3 coding DNA: TGTGCCACCCAGCGGGCAGGGGGCGGAAATGGCTACACCTTC.

This clone was seen just once. The chain links TRBV7-9 to TRBJ1-5; TRBD1 might be the D (5 bases). CDR3 length equals 14 residues. V was cut by 5 bases and J by 0 bases, with 8 bases left in between. Germline CDR1 is SEHNR and CDR2 is FQNEAQ (reference sequence). The CDR3 nucleotides are TGTGCCAGCAGCCAAGACAGTAGCAATCAGCCCCAGCATTTT. Translated: CASSQDSSNQPQHF.

This chain connects TRBV7-8 to TRBJ2-1; D call uncertain. V was pared by 6 bases and J by 3 bases, with 6 bases between. Per germline, CDR1 SGHVS and CDR2 FQNEAQ. The CDR3 contains 12 residues. CDR3 in DNA: TGTGCCAGCAGGGAGCGCTACAATGAGCAGTTCTTC. It specifies CASRERYNEQFF.

This clone was seen only once. The chain links TRBV5-1 to TRBJ1-6; 7 positions agree with TRBD1. V was pared by 0 bases and J by 7 bases, with 7 bases of the junction left unmatched. Germline CDR1 SGHRS, CDR2 YFSETQ. The CDR3 loop spans 16 amino acids. The CDR3 reads CASSLGPGQSNSPLHF. CDR3 nucleotide sequence: TGCGCCAGCAGCTTGGGACCGGGACAGAGCAATTCACCCCTCCACTTT.

The CDR3 reads CATGQGRGYNEQFF. The CDR3, as DNA: TGTGCCACCGGCCAGGGGCGCGGGTACAATGAGCAGTTCTTC. This chain uses TRBV7-8 with TRBJ2-1; possible D gene TRBD1, 6 bases. CDR3 length: 14 residues. V was pared by 10 bases and J by 4 bases, with 17 bases between. The germline gives CDR1 SGHVS, CDR2 FQNEAQ.